This TCR beta chain emerged from a study of monozygotic twins with inflammatory bowel disease. Study findings and constraints: The sharing of clonotypes with others was lower in IBD patients than in healthy twins, especially with disease activity.

Germline CDR1 is DFQATT and CDR2 is SNEGSKA (reference sequence). The CDR3 consists of 15 residues. A word on this clonotype: Its antigen remains unknown.

Starting material for each TCR library was roughly 3,500 ng of total RNA. Eight cDNA synthesis reactions were run for every sample. The UMIs contained a 6-nucleotide sample barcode. They were added by template switching during cDNA synthesis. One entry per CDR3 protein, without DNA, is what TCRdb gives after re-calling the 5' RACE reads. Its listing shows 80,000 or so distinct CDR3 sequences. This TCR was recovered from a human donor with ulcerative colitis or Crohn's disease, or a healthy co-twin of an affected twin (not recorded which). Material: blood. The gene calls are TRBV20-1 and TRBJ2-3; TCRdb gives TRBD2 as the D gene, but with no DNA this cannot be confirmed. CDR3 protein: CSAPTSGGRTDTQYF.